The clone carrying this TCR beta chain was detected only once. Source study methods: The assay estimated nucleated cells by amplifying reference gene primers. The repertoire was sequenced with immunoSEQ multiplex PCR; TCRdb's copy has only in-frame clones and lacks some. The V and J calls and clone size come from that table; D and trimming were worked out from the DNA. This table holds about 250,000 clones, 65% to 90% found once. The J segment lost 9 bases and the V segment lost 0 bases, leaving 5 bases of the junction unmatched. This CDR3 has 15 amino acids. CDR1 is LNHDA and CDR2 is SQIVND in the germline V gene (reference sequence). All enrollees were about 18 to 95 years old and from fewer than 25 US areas. Recovered status in Cohort 3 required two negative PCRs, clearance, or symptom resolution. The source of the sample is a study of blood T cell repertoires in COVID-19. Across the study: Whether acute or convalescent, the COVID-19 samples came from the United States, Italy and Spain.

This clonotype was obtained from a man younger than 30 who had recovered from COVID-19. Source material: PBMCs or T cells enriched from blood (not recorded which). The chain is built from TRBV19 and TRBJ2-1; 10 nucleotides agree with TRBD2. CDR3 sequence: CASSIEAGGHSEQFF. The CDR3 coding sequence is TGTGCCAGTAGTATAGAAGCGGGGGGGCATTCTGAGCAGTTCTTC.